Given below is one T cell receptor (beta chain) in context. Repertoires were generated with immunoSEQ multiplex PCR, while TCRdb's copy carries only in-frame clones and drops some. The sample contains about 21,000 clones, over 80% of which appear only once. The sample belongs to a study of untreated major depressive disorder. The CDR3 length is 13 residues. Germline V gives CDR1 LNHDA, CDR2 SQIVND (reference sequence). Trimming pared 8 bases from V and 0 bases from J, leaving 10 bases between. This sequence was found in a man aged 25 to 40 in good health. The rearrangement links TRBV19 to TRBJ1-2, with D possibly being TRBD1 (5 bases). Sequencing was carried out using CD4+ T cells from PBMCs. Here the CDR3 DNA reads TGTGCCAGTTGGGACCGCTCTAACTATGGCTACACCTTC. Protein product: CASWDRSNYGYTF.